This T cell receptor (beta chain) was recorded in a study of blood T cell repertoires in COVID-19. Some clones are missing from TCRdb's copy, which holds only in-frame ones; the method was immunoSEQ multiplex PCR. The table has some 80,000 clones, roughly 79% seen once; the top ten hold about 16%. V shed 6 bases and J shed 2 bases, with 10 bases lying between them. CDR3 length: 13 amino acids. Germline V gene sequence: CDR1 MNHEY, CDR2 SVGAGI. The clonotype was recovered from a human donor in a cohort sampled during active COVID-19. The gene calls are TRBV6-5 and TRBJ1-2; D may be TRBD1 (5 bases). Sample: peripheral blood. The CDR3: CASSPGGNYGYTF. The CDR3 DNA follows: TGTGCCAGCAGCCCGGGGGGAAACTATGGCTACACCTTC.